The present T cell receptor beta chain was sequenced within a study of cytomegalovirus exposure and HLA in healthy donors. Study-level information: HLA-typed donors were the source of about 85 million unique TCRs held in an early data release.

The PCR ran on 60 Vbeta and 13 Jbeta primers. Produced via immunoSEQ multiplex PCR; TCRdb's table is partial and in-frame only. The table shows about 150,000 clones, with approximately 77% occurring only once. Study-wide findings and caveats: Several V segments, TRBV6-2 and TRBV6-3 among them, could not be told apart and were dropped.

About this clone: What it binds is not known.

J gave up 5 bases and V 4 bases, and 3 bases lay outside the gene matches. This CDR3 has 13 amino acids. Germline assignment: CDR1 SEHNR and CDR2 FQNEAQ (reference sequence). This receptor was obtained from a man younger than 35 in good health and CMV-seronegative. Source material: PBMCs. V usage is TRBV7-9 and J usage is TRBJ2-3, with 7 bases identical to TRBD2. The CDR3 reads CASSSGGLDTQYF. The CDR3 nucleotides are TGTGCCAGCAGCTCGGGGGGACTAGATACGCAGTATTTT.